The next 21 T cell receptor beta chains were all read from a single sample in a study of identical twins' blood T cells. MiXCR was run by TCRdb on the 5' RACE reads, yielding one entry per CDR3 protein. The top ten hold 5.5% to 7% of the sample, which has fewer than 450,000 distinct CDR3 sequences, 25% to 35% seen once. The specimen sequenced was PBMCs. All receptors come from a woman between 18 and 50 years old in good health.

A single count supports this clonotype. One base away lies a much larger clone, so this may be a sequencing read error. V usage is TRBV7-9 and J usage is TRBJ1-1; D uncertain. The CDR3 extends over 15 amino acids. Germline-derived CDR1 and CDR2 are SEHNR and FQNEAQ (reference sequence). The CDR3 DNA reads TGTGCCGGCAGCTTAGAGATCGGAGATCTCGGTCGAGCTTTCTTT. Its translation: CAGSLEIGDLGRAFF.

A few counts support this clonotype. This chain connects TRBV20-1 to TRBJ1-4; TRBD1 matches at 7 bases. The CDR3 extends over 13 amino acids. J was trimmed by 10 bases and V by 8 bases; bases with no gene match: 13. The V gene's germline CDR1 is DFQATT and CDR2 SNEGSKA (reference sequence). DNA of the CDR3: TGCAGTACCCACGGACAGGTCCCGGGAAAACTGTTTTTT. It is translated as CSTHGQVPGKLFF.

The V gene is TRBV3-1, the J gene TRBJ1-6; D unresolved. Between the trimmed V and J ends, which lost 1 base and 6 bases, there was a span of 10 bases. Germline V gene sequence: CDR1 LGHDT, CDR2 YNNKEL (reference sequence). The CDR3 has 15 amino acids. This CDR3 reads CASSQGTRANSPLHF. CDR3 in DNA: TGTGCCAGCAGCCAAGGAACAAGGGCTAATTCACCCCTCCACTTT.

This clonotype has only a few counts. V gene TRBV5-1 combines with J gene TRBJ2-2, with D possibly being TRBD2 (5 bases). Germline lookup yields CDR1 SGHRS and CDR2 YFSETQ. The CDR3 covers 15 residues. V lost 1 base, J lost 2 bases, and 9 bases lay in between. The CDR3 sequence: CASSLLAINTGELFF. The CDR3 nucleotides are TGCGCCAGCAGCTTGTTAGCGATAAACACCGGGGAGCTGTTTTTT.

This clonotype was counted a single time. The V gene is TRBV19, the J gene TRBJ2-3; 9 nucleotides align to TRBD2. V was pared by 5 bases and J by 2 bases, with 5 bases of the junction left unmatched. Germline V gene sequence: CDR1 LNHDA, CDR2 SQIVND (reference sequence). The CDR3 consists of 15 residues. CDR3 bases: TGTGCCAGTAGTGAAGCGGGGGGCTCCACAGATACGCAGTATTTT. Translated, it gives CASSEAGGSTDTQYF.

This clonotype was seen a handful of times. The rearrangement links TRBV5-1 to TRBJ2-6, with unresolved D. CDR1 is SGHRS and CDR2 is YFSETQ in the germline V gene. V lost 0 bases and J lost 0, with 7 bases in between. The CDR3 runs 16 residues. The CDR3 loop is CASSLAQLSGANVLTF. The DNA for the CDR3 is TGCGCCAGCAGCTTGGCACAGCTCTCTGGGGCCAACGTCCTGACTTTC.

CDR3 in amino acids: CSAQWRFKLSTEAFF. In DNA, the CDR3 is TGCAGCGCCCAATGGCGTTTTAAATTGAGCACTGAAGCTTTCTTT. The chain uses TRBV29-1 and TRBJ1-1, with unresolved D. V was cut by 7 bases and J by 4 bases, with 22 bases left in between. The CDR3 is 15 amino acids. Per the germline V gene, CDR1 is SQVTM and CDR2 is ANQGSEA.

The sample holds one count of this clonotype. The germline gene is not matched at one end of the junction; a read error may be the cause. The V call is TRBV7-9, the J call TRBJ2-1; TRBD1 is a possible D gene (5 bases). This CDR3 has 13 amino acids. Germline V gene sequence: CDR1 SEHNR, CDR2 FQNEAQ (reference sequence). CDR3 protein: CTSSLGVMDEQFF. The CDR3, as DNA: TGTACCAGCAGCTTAGGGGTGATGGATGAGCAGTTCTTC.

The chain is built from TRBV5-1 and TRBJ2-3; D not resolved. The germline V and J ends were trimmed by 0 bases and 2 bases, with 7 bases remaining between them. Germline assignment: CDR1 SGHRS and CDR2 YFSETQ. This CDR3 is built from 14 residues. The CDR3 DNA reads TGCGCCAGCAGCTTGGTCGGCTACACAGATACGCAGTATTTT. It yields the protein CASSLVGYTDTQYF.

This clonotype was recorded many times. V is TRBV15 and J is TRBJ1-2; D might be TRBD1 (5 bases). This CDR3 comprises 14 residues. The germline V gene has CDR1 LNHNV and CDR2 YYDKDF (reference sequence). Trimming shortened V by 1 base and J by 5 bases, and 11 bases separated the two germline ends. CDR3 residues: CATSRGTGIYGYTF. CDR3 in DNA: TGTGCCACCAGCAGAGGCACAGGAATTTATGGCTACACCTTC.

This chain links TRBV20-1 with TRBJ2-1; 8 bases agree with TRBD2. From germline, CDR1 is DFQATT and CDR2 SNEGSKA (reference sequence). The CDR3 loop spans 16 amino acids. V lost 1 base, J lost 3 bases, and 8 bases stayed unmatched. Here the CDR3 reads CSARALRLAGYNEQFF. The CDR3 DNA reads TGCAGTGCTAGAGCCCTCAGGCTAGCGGGCTACAATGAGCAGTTCTTC.

To note about this clonotype: This could be a read error, since a much larger clone is one nucleotide away. The chain uses TRBV18 and TRBJ1-2; 7 nucleotides agree with TRBD1. Germline values: CDR1 KGHSH, CDR2 LQKENI. This CDR3 comprises 13 residues. The CDR3 sequence is CASSPGQAVGHTF. The DNA for the CDR3 is TGTGCCAGCTCACCCGGACAGGCAGTTGGCCACACCTTC.

A note on this clonotype: Mismatch with germline at one junction end may stem from a read error. The V gene is TRBV12-5, the J gene TRBJ1-2; D unclear. The V gene's germline CDR1 is LGHNT and CDR2 FRNRAP. This CDR3 comprises 13 residues. The chain's CDR3 is CASPLDGSYGYAF. As DNA, the CDR3 is TGTGCTAGTCCTCTAGACGGATCCTATGGCTACGCCTTC.

In the case of this clonotype: One base away lies a much larger clone, so this may be a sequencing read error. The V gene is TRBV2, the J gene TRBJ1-5, with no clear D. CDR3 length: 14 residues. Deletions cut 5 bases from V and 1 base from J, with 9 bases between. Germline V CDR1 and CDR2: SNHLY, FYNNEI. CDR3 coding DNA: TGTGCCAGCAGTATTACCCAAAGCAATCAGCCCCAGCATTTT. Translated: CASSITQSNQPQHF.

The chain employs TRBV29-1 and TRBJ1-1, with D hard to call. Germline V gene lookup returns CDR1 SQVTM and CDR2 ANQGSEA. This CDR3 spans 11 amino acids. V gave up 4 bases and J gave up 7 bases, with 10 bases separating them. CDR3 nucleotide sequence: TGCAGCGTTGCCAGAGTCGGTGAAGCTTTCTTT. Translated, it gives CSVARVGEAFF.

V usage is TRBV9 and J usage is TRBJ2-1, with no clear D. V was shortened by 0 bases and J by 9 bases, with 16 bases between the two germline ends. This CDR3 has 15 residues. The germline CDR1 and CDR2 sequences are SGDLS and YYNGEE. The chain's CDR3 is CASSVAEVGWGEQFF. CDR3 bases: TGTGCCAGCAGCGTAGCTGAAGTGGGTTGGGGTGAGCAGTTCTTC.

With respect to this clonotype: A much larger clonotype is one base distant, so this may be a read error. The V and J genes are TRBV7-9 and TRBJ2-1; D gene uncertain. Deletions cut 7 bases from V and 6 bases from J, with 10 bases between. CDR3 length equals 12 residues. Germline V CDR1 and CDR2: SEHNR, FQNEAQ (reference sequence). CDR3 sequence: CASNHVGNEQFF. DNA of the CDR3: TGTGCCAGCAACCACGTGGGCAATGAGCAGTTCTTC.

The CDR3 nucleotides read TGTGCCAGCAGCCCGGGACCCGGTCGCACTGAAGCTTTCTTT. Protein: CASSPGPGRTEAFF. The chain is built from TRBV7-2 and TRBJ1-1, with a weak D call TRBD1 (5 bases). This CDR3 has 14 amino acids. Trimming took 5 bases from V and 4 from J, leaving 14 bases between them. From germline, CDR1 is SGHTA and CDR2 FQGNSA.

This sequence joins TRBV6-2 or TRBV6-3 and TRBJ2-1; 10 bases fit TRBD1. Germline CDR1 reads MNHEY; CDR2 reads SVGEGT. This CDR3 region has 22 residues. V lost 4 bases, J lost 0 bases, and 21 bases stayed unmatched. CDR3 region: CASSSPKPGTGAYLSSYNEQFF. The CDR3 nucleotides are TGTGCCAGCAGTTCGCCGAAACCCGGGACAGGGGCATATCTGAGCTCCTACAATGAGCAGTTCTTC.

The chain recombines TRBV25-1 with TRBJ1-1; perhaps TRBD1 as D (6 bases). The CDR3 loop spans 14 amino acids. Germline CDR1 is MGHDK and CDR2 is SYGVNS. Trimming took 5 bases from V and 1 from J, leaving 11 bases between them. Here the CDR3 reads CASSFGGKNTEAFF. The CDR3 DNA is TGTGCCAGCAGTTTTGGGGGCAAGAACACTGAAGCTTTCTTT.

The chain is built from TRBV29-1 and TRBJ1-2; the match to TRBD1 covers 7 bases. Germline V gene sequence: CDR1 SQVTM, CDR2 ANQGSEA. V was clipped by 4 bases and J by 4 bases; unmatched bases: 6. The CDR3 is made up of 13 amino acids. The CDR3 here is CSVVSAGGYGYTF. The CDR3, as DNA: TGCAGCGTTGTTTCGGCAGGGGGCTATGGCTACACCTTC.